This entry is about one T cell receptor beta chain. The sample is drawn from a study of blood T cell repertoires in COVID-19. Study as a whole: Material from acute and convalescent COVID-19 was sourced from the United States, Italy and Spain. From T cells, B-cell-depleted T cells, or PBMCs came the material, which was cDNA or gDNA.

V lost 7 bases and J lost 4, with 20 bases in between. CDR3 size: 14 residues. Germline V lookup: CDR1 GTSNPN, CDR2 SVGIG (reference sequence). In the original analysis: Amplification of reference gene primers provided the estimated nucleated cell counts. Sequencing used immunoSEQ multiplex PCR; TCRdb keeps in-frame clones, though not all of them. That table furnishes V, J and clone size, whereas the DNA furnished D and trimming. The repertoire holds 40,000 to 50,000 clones, with about nine tenths as singletons. The clonotype originates from a human donor in a cohort sampled during active COVID-19. Specimen: peripheral blood. This sequence joins TRBV30 and TRBJ2-7; no firm D call. CDR3 region: CALDSSFPIYEQYF. CDR3 bases: TGTGCCTTAGACTCCAGCTTCCCTATATACGAGCAGTACTTC.